Presented here are 2 T cell receptor beta chains from one specimen sequenced in a study of blood T cell repertoires in COVID-19. Some clones are missing from TCRdb's copy, which holds only in-frame ones; the method was immunoSEQ multiplex PCR. Of some 460,000 clones listed, approximately 90% are singletons. The material sequenced was PBMCs or T cells enriched from blood (not recorded which). These receptor sequences come from a woman aged 18-30 years who had recovered from COVID-19.

This chain links TRBV3-1 (or the pseudogene TRBV3-2) with TRBJ1-3, with a possible D match to TRBD1 (5 bases). Trimming removed 4 bases from V and 0 bases from J, with 13 bases in between. In germline, CDR1 is LGHDT, CDR2 YNNKEL (reference sequence). The length of the CDR3 is 16 residues. Here the CDR3 DNA reads TGTGCCAGCAGCCCTTCGACAGTCAACTCTGGAAACACCATATATTTT. Translating gives CASSPSTVNSGNTIYF.

The chain employs TRBV15 and TRBJ1-1; D unresolved. With 0 bases removed from V and 5 bases from J, the gap between germline ends came to 7 bases. The CDR3 loop spans 13 amino acids. Germline CDR1 is LNHNV and CDR2 is YYDKDF (reference sequence). The CDR3 reads CATSRDLETEAFF. In nucleotides, the CDR3 is TGTGCCACCAGCAGAGACCTGGAGACTGAAGCTTTCTTT.